The sequence of this TCR beta chain was determined in a study of T cell responses to AZD1222 COVID-19 vaccine. Regarding the study as a whole: Clonal diversity was possibly underestimated, and the donors were mostly white British, with more females.

Method: immunoSEQ multiplex PCR; TCRdb's copy keeps in-frame clones and lacks some. The table has approximately 260,000 clones, roughly 93% seen once. Remarks on this clone: Its specificity is unknown.

The sample consisted of peripheral blood, taken on day 0 of AZD1222 vaccination. The TCR was taken from an adult in good health.

This chain's CDR3 is CATHQEGYGYTF. DNA of the CDR3: TGTGCCACCCACCAGGAAGGCTATGGCTACACCTTC. The chain uses TRBV7-9 and TRBJ1-2; D gene uncertain. V was clipped by 10 bases and J by 4 bases, with 13 bases between them. Germline loops: CDR1 SEHNR, CDR2 FQNEAQ (reference sequence). The CDR3 extends over 12 amino acids.